The 22 T cell receptor beta chains presented below share a single source sample, sequenced in a study of blood T cell repertoires in COVID-19. Produced via immunoSEQ multiplex PCR; TCRdb's table is partial and in-frame only. The table records 250,000 to 350,000 clones, roughly 85% of them present only once. Sequenced input: PBMCs or T cells enriched from blood (not recorded which). Receptor source: a woman aged 40 to 50 who had recovered from COVID-19.

This rearrangement joins TRBV5-1 to TRBJ2-5; D might be TRBD1 (6 bases). The CDR3 covers 17 residues. Germline V gene data show CDR1 as SGHRS and CDR2 as YFSETQ. Between the trimmed V and J ends, which lost 1 base and 1 base, there was a span of 17 bases. The CDR3 sequence: CASSLWVGARTQETQYF. The CDR3 DNA sequence: TGCGCCAGCAGCTTGTGGGTGGGGGCGCGTACCCAAGAGACCCAGTACTTC.

This chain connects TRBV18 to TRBJ2-2; 8 positions match TRBD2. Germline lookup yields CDR1 KGHSH and CDR2 LQKENI. The CDR3 totals 17 residues. The J segment lost 5 bases and the V segment lost 2 bases, leaving 10 bases of the junction unmatched. The CDR3 region has the DNA TGTGCCAGCTCACCATTGCCGGGACTAGGAAGGACCGGGGAGCTGTTTTTT. Translated: CASSPLPGLGRTGELFF. Using reference TRBV18 and TRBJ2-2 for the parts outside the CDR3, the full variable domain is NAGVMQNPRHLVRRRGQEARLRCSPMKGHSHVYWYRQLPEEGLKFMVYLQKENIIDESGMPKERFSAEFPKEGPSILRIQQVVRGDSAAYFCASSPLPGLGRTGELFFGEGSRLTVL.

This clone was counted a single time. The rearrangement uses TRBV15 and TRBJ2-1; 8 bases agree with TRBD2. The V segment lost 4 bases and the J segment 5 bases; nucleotides outside the gene matches: 10. The CDR3 spans 16 residues. The germline CDR1 and CDR2 sequences are LNHNV and YYDKDF (reference sequence). CDR3 in amino acids: CATSKTTGLVNNEQFF. The CDR3 DNA follows: TGTGCCACCAGCAAAACTACGGGACTAGTTAACAATGAGCAGTTCTTC.

V usage is TRBV6-4 and J usage is TRBJ2-7; 8 bases are shared with TRBD1. V gave up 3 bases and J gave up 6 bases; unmatched junction bases: 4. The CDR3 length is 13 residues. Germline V gene sequence: CDR1 MRHNA, CDR2 SNTAGT. CDR3 in DNA: TGTGCCAGCAGTGAACGGACAGGGACCGAGCAGTACTTC. It translates to CASSERTGTEQYF.

This chain links TRBV6-5 with TRBJ2-7; 11 bases are shared with TRBD2. This CDR3 has 14 amino acids. After removal of 6 bases from V and 2 bases from J, the junction contained 3 bases not matched to a gene. Germline V CDR1 and CDR2: MNHEY, SVGAGI. Here the CDR3 DNA reads TGTGCCAGCAGGAATAGCGGGAGGGCCTACGAGCAGTACTTC. Translated, it gives CASRNSGRAYEQYF.

This chain uses TRBV14 with TRBJ2-3; D is possibly TRBD2 (6 bases). This CDR3 is built from 15 residues. Trimming removed 1 base at V and 5 bases at J, with 13 bases between. Germline assignment: CDR1 SGHDN and CDR2 FVKESK. CDR3 in DNA: TGTGCCAGCAGCCAAGTAGGAGGGCGGGGAGATACGCAGTATTTT. It yields the protein CASSQVGGRGDTQYF. Using reference TRBV14 and TRBJ2-3 for the parts outside the CDR3, the full variable domain is EAGVTQFPSHSVIEKGQTVTLRCDPISGHDNLYWYRRVMGKEIKFLLHFVKESKQDESGMPNNRFLAERTGGTYSTLKVQPAELEDSGVYFCASSQVGGRGDTQYFGPGTRLTVL.

Only a few counts were recorded for this clone. The CDR3 region has the DNA TGTGCCACCAGTGACCCCGGGACTAGCGGGAGTCCCTACGAGCAGTACTTC. Amino acids: CATSDPGTSGSPYEQYF. The chain joins TRBV24-1 to TRBJ2-7; 14 nucleotides line up with TRBD2. Germline assignment: CDR1 KGHDR and CDR2 SFDVKD. The junction had 6 bases not matched to a gene; V was cut back by 4 bases and J by 2 bases. CDR3 length: 17 amino acids.

V is TRBV3-1 (or the pseudogene TRBV3-2) and J is TRBJ2-7; D may be TRBD2 (5 bases). Trimming took off 3 bases at V and 2 bases at J, with 8 bases between the two ends. The germline V gene encodes CDR1 LGHDT and CDR2 YNNKEL (reference sequence). This CDR3 spans 13 amino acids. The CDR3 protein is CASSQRVTYEQYF. CDR3 in DNA: TGTGCCAGCAGCCAGAGGGTGACCTACGAGCAGTACTTC.

The rearrangement links TRBV7-2 to TRBJ2-1; TRBD2 aligns across 8 bases. This CDR3 spans 13 amino acids. Germline V gives CDR1 SGHTA, CDR2 FQGNSA. The V gene end was trimmed by 5 bases and the J gene end by 5 bases; junction bases not matched to a gene: 2. The CDR3 region has the DNA TGTGCCAGCAGCCCCGGGGGGGACAATGAGCAGTTCTTC. Encoded protein: CASSPGGDNEQFF.

The CDR3 DNA reads as TGTGCCAGCCGTTACGATTGCAGTAGCAATCAGCCCCAGCATTTT. It is translated as CASRYDCSSNQPQHF. The chain couples TRBV11-3 to TRBJ1-5, with D hard to call. Trimming took off 8 bases at V and 0 bases at J, with 14 bases between the two ends. Germline lookup yields CDR1 SGHNT and CDR2 YENEEA. The CDR3 contains 15 residues.

Worth noting for this clone: One end of the junction varies from germline; a read error may be responsible. The chain has TRBV14 and TRBJ1-2; D gene uncertain. The CDR3 length is 14 residues. Germline CDR1 SGHDN, CDR2 FVKESK. As DNA, the CDR3 is TGTGCCAGCAGCCAAGTTGGGTCAGCCGGGTGGGTCGCCTTC. Amino acids: CASSQVGSAGWVAF. Full variable domain (rest looked up from reference TRBV14 and TRBJ1-2): EAGVTQFPSHSVIEKGQTVTLRCDPISGHDNLYWYRRVMGKEIKFLLHFVKESKQDESGMPNNRFLAERTGGTYSTLKVQPAELEDSGVYFCASSQVGSAGWVAFGSGTRLTVV.

The rearrangement joins TRBV6-5 to TRBJ2-5; TRBD2 agrees at 7 bases. V trimming: 5 bases; J trimming: 4 bases; junction bases outside the gene matches: 10. The CDR3 covers 15 residues. CDR1 is MNHEY, CDR2 SVGAGI, per germline. The CDR3 bases are TGTGCCAGCAGTACCCTAGCGGTCGGGGGAGAGACCCAGTACTTC. Its translation: CASSTLAVGGETQYF.

The V gene is TRBV5-6, the J gene TRBJ1-1; the D gene is possibly TRBD1 (5 bases). CDR1 is SGHDT and CDR2 is YYEEEE in the germline V gene. Trimming removed 4 bases at V and 6 bases at J, with 19 bases between. The CDR3 has 15 amino acids. The CDR3 bases are TGTGCCAGCAGCCGAGAATCCGGGGGGGACCCTGAAGCTTTCTTT. Translating it yields CASSRESGGDPEAFF.

This chain uses TRBV24-1 with TRBJ1-4, with D perhaps matching TRBD1 (5 bases). Germline V lookup: CDR1 KGHDR, CDR2 SFDVKD. V was trimmed by 7 bases and J by 0 bases, leaving 5 bases between them. The CDR3 runs to 13 residues. CDR3: CATSRATNEKLFF. DNA of the CDR3: TGTGCCACCAGCAGGGCAACTAATGAAAAACTGTTTTTT.

The gene calls are TRBV28 and TRBJ2-5, with a tentative D call TRBD2 (6 bases). Germline lookup yields CDR1 MDHEN and CDR2 SYDVKM. The CDR3 runs 14 residues. Between the trimmed V and J ends, which lost 2 bases and 4 bases, there was a span of 11 bases. The CDR3: CASSLSQGGETQYF. In DNA, the CDR3 is TGTGCCAGCAGTTTAAGCCAGGGAGGAGAGACCCAGTACTTC.

The V and J genes are TRBV11-2 and TRBJ1-3; D gene uncertain. With 5 bases removed from V and 4 bases from J, the gap between germline ends came to 15 bases. This CDR3 contains 15 residues. The V gene's germline CDR1 is SGHAT and CDR2 FQNNGV. The chain's CDR3 is CASSVVGGAGNTIYF. Written as DNA, the CDR3 is TGTGCCAGCAGCGTTGTTGGAGGCGCCGGAAACACCATATATTTT.

V usage is TRBV2 and J usage is TRBJ2-3, with 11 nucleotides matching TRBD1. V trimming: 6 bases; J trimming: 2 bases; junction bases outside the gene matches: 4. From germline, CDR1 is SNHLY and CDR2 FYNNEI. CDR3 length: 15 residues. The CDR3 DNA follows: TGTGCCAGCAGGGGACAGGGGGGGCCCACAGATACGCAGTATTTT. This translates into CASRGQGGPTDTQYF. Full variable domain (remainder filled in from reference TRBV2 and TRBJ2-3): EPEVTQTPSHQVTQMGQEVILRCVPISNHLYFYWYRQILGQKVEFLVSFYNNEISEKSEIFDDQFSVERPDGSNFTLKIRSTKLEDSAMYFCASRGQGGPTDTQYFGPGTRLTVL.

The chain carries TRBV7-9 and TRBJ2-1, with D uncertain. The CDR3 contains 12 residues. From germline, CDR1 is SEHNR and CDR2 FQNEAQ (reference sequence). V was clipped by 3 bases and J by 6 bases, with 6 bases between them. CDR3 amino acids: CASSFLGNEQFF. In DNA, the CDR3 is TGTGCCAGCAGCTTCCTAGGCAATGAGCAGTTCTTC.

The rearrangement uses TRBV7-9 and TRBJ2-7; tentative D call: TRBD1 (5 bases). Per germline, CDR1 SEHNR and CDR2 FQNEAQ (reference sequence). With 5 bases removed from V and 3 bases from J, the gap between germline ends came to 14 bases. CDR3 length: 14 residues. In DNA, the CDR3 is TGTGCCAGCAGCCAGACGCAGGGTAACTACGAGCAGTACTTC. Protein product: CASSQTQGNYEQYF. Looking up the rest from reference TRBV7-9 and TRBJ2-7 gives the full variable domain: DTGVSQNPRHKITKRGQNVTFRCDPISEHNRLYWYRQTLGQGPEFLTYFQNEAQLEKSRLLSDRFSAERPKGSFSTLEIQRTEQGDSAMYLCASSQTQGNYEQYFGPGTRLTVT.

This clone has a count of ten or more. The chain uses TRBV7-3 and TRBJ1-6; a possible D gene is TRBD1 (5 bases). Germline lookup yields CDR1 SGHTA and CDR2 FQGTGA. The CDR3 totals 14 residues. V lost 2 bases, J lost 7 bases, and 9 bases lay in between. Written as DNA, the CDR3 is TGTGCCAGCAGCTTATCGGGGGGGAATTCACCCCTCCACTTT. This translates into CASSLSGGNSPLHF.

The V gene is TRBV11-3, the J gene TRBJ2-3; 7 positions agree with TRBD2. J lost 3 bases, V lost 4 bases, and 7 bases had no gene match. This CDR3 is built from 15 residues. Per germline, CDR1 SGHNT and CDR2 YENEEA. This CDR3 is CASSSLPGGTDTQYF. Here the CDR3 DNA reads TGTGCCAGCAGCTCCCTGCCGGGAGGAACAGATACGCAGTATTTT.

V is TRBV7-3 and J is TRBJ2-7, with TRBD1 identical over 8 bases. This CDR3 contains 17 residues. Germline V gene sequence: CDR1 SGHTA, CDR2 FQGTGA. V lost 2 bases to trimming and J lost 2 bases; unmatched junction nucleotides: 11. The CDR3 DNA sequence: TGTGCCAGCAGCTTACAGGGGGCTGCGGGTGGGGCCTACGAGCAGTACTTC. Its protein is CASSLQGAAGGAYEQYF.